The rows below give T cell receptor beta chains drawn from one sample of a study of blood T cells in healthy people across ages. One entry per CDR3 protein results from TCRdb running MiXCR on the 5' RACE reads. The table shows about 730,000 distinct CDR3 sequences, with roughly 47% occurring only once. The sample consisted of blood. These receptor sequences come from a woman aged 60-75 years in good health. CDR3s include the opening cysteine and the closing phenylalanine or tryptophan. D genes are given only for firm matches. Clone size is not always given. Where it is, it says once, few, many or a class for expanded clones.

D gene,clone size,J gene,V gene,CDR3 DNA,CDR3 protein
TRBD1,few,TRBJ2-5,TRBV2,TGTGCCAGCGTCTCCACAGGGGGCACGTACGAGACCCAGTACTTC,CASVSTGGTYETQYF
.,.,TRBJ2-1,TRBV20-1,TGCAGTGTCTTGGGCGTAGGGGGACAAGCCTACAATGAGCAGTTCTTC,CSVLGVGGQAYNEQFF
.,few,TRBJ2-1,TRBV7-3,TGTGCCAGCAGCTTAACGTCTTCAGGCAATGAGCAGTTCTTC,CASSLTSSGNEQFF
.,.,TRBJ2-1,TRBV7-2,TGTGCCAGCAGCCGTCTCAAGGGGGTCCCCAATGAGCAGTTCTTC,CASSRLKGVPNEQFF
TRBD1,.,TRBJ2-1,TRBV28,TGTGCCAGCAACCGCGCCGGACAGGGTCACAATGAGCAGTTCTTC,CASNRAGQGHNEQFF
.,.,TRBJ1-2,TRBV2,TGTGCCAGCAGTTTTGACAGGTTCGCCACCTTC,CASSFDRFATF
.,.,TRBJ2-7,TRBV4-1,TGCGCCAGCAGCCAAGAGGGCATGAGATACTACGAGCAGTACTTC,CASSQEGMRYYEQYF
.,.,TRBJ2-1,TRBV9,TGTGCCAGCAGCGTAGTAGGAAGCGTAGAAACCTCCTACAATGAGCAGTTCTTC,CASSVVGSVETSYNEQFF
.,.,TRBJ1-2,TRBV9,TGTGCCAGCAGCGCTGGGGGGGGCGCTGGCTACACCTTC,CASSAGGGAGYTF
.,.,TRBJ2-7,TRBV4-3,TGCGCCAGCAGCCAAATCTTGGGCCGGCTTAATGAGCAGTACTTC,CASSQILGRLNEQYF
TRBD1,few,TRBJ2-2,TRBV7-3,TGTGCCAGCAGCCAACCGGGACAGGTGAACACCGGGGAGCTGTTTTTT,CASSQPGQVNTGELFF
TRBD1,.,TRBJ2-7,TRBV4-1,TGCGCCAGCAGACAAGATACGGGACAGGGCCTCTACGAGCAGTACTTC,CASRQDTGQGLYEQYF
TRBD1,few,TRBJ1-1,TRBV15,TGTGCCACCAGCGAGACAGGGCTGAACACTGAAGCTTTCTTT,CATSETGLNTEAFF
TRBD2,.,TRBJ2-1,TRBV24-1,TGTGCCGCAGGTAGCGGGAGACGGAATGAGCAGTTCTTC,CAAGSGRRNEQFF
.,.,TRBJ2-1,TRBV6-1,TGTGCCAGCAGTGAGGGGCGGGTCCACAATGAGCAGTTCTTC,CASSEGRVHNEQFF
.,.,TRBJ2-7,TRBV6-2/TRBV6-3,TGTGCCAGCAGTTACTCGACTGGCGGTAATCCCTACGAGCAGTACTTC,CASSYSTGGNPYEQYF
.,few,TRBJ2-3,TRBV7-3,TGTGCCAGCGGGGGGACGGCCCTAAGGACAGATACGCAGTATTTT,CASGGTALRTDTQYF
.,.,TRBJ2-3,TRBV24-1,TGTGCCACCAGTGCCCAAGGACAGTCGGGGCAGTATTTT,CATSAQGQSGQYF
TRBD2,.,TRBJ2-1,TRBV12-3/TRBV12-4,TGTGCCAGCTTGGGCCTAGCGGGCGCTTTGGGGTACAATGAGCAGTTCTTC,CASLGLAGALGYNEQFF
TRBD2,.,TRBJ2-7,TRBV6-2/TRBV6-3,TGTGCCAGCAGTGACTCGACGCGGGAGGGAGGGTACGAGCAGTACTTC,CASSDSTREGGYEQYF
.,.,TRBJ2-1,TRBV9,TGTGCCAGCAGCTCTGGAGGGGGGTCGTCCTACAATGAGCAGTTCTTC,CASSSGGGSSYNEQFF
TRBD1,.,TRBJ1-5,TRBV10-3,TGTGCCATCAGCGAGAGGGACAGGAGCAATCAGCCCCAGCATTTT,CAISERDRSNQPQHF
TRBD2,few,TRBJ2-5,TRBV5-1,TGCGCCAGCACCAAACTAGCGTCCCAAGAGACCCAGTACTTC,CASTKLASQETQYF
.,.,TRBJ2-7,TRBV3-1,TGTGCCAGCAGCTCAGTTTCCGAGCAGTACTTC,CASSSVSEQYF
TRBD1,.,TRBJ2-5,TRBV20-1,TGCAGTGCAAAACGACAGGGAGAGACCCAGTACTTC,CSAKRQGETQYF
TRBD2,.,TRBJ2-7,TRBV12-3/TRBV12-4,TGTGCCGGCAGTTTAGGGAGCGGGAGGAACAATGAGCAGTACTTC,CAGSLGSGRNNEQYF
.,once,TRBJ2-7,TRBV28,TGTGCCAGCAGTTTAATAGGGGGGGACAATGAGCAGTACTTC,CASSLIGGDNEQYF
.,.,TRBJ2-1,TRBV12-3/TRBV12-4,TGTGCCAGCAGTTTAGCGCCGACGACGGGGAACGGTGAGCAGTTCTTC,CASSLAPTTGNGEQFF
.,few,TRBJ1-1,TRBV7-3,TGTGCCAGCAGTCCCGGGGGGGATTCTGAAGCTTTCTTT,CASSPGGDSEAFF